This T cell receptor (beta chain) was profiled in a study of T-cell memory formation after mild COVID-19. The sample holds a few counts of this clonotype. Antigen specificity is unknown. Points from the study as a whole: SARS-CoV-2 specificity was not confirmed for second-wave clones peaking on day 37.

cDNA libraries for TCR alpha and TCR beta, carrying sample barcodes and UMIs, came from 5'RACE with constant-segment primers. TCRdb reprocessed the 5' RACE reads with MiXCR, giving one entry per CDR3 protein. The sample includes about 160,000 distinct CDR3 sequences, roughly 31% seen only once; the top ten take 9.5% to 15%. V was clipped by 5 bases and J by 5 bases; unmatched bases: 6. Germline lookup yields CDR1 LGHDT and CDR2 YNNKEL (reference sequence). This CDR3 has 14 amino acids. The TCR comes from an adult woman who had mild COVID-19 (a few samples of this study predate the infection). Cell type and time point are not known. This chain joins TRBV3-1 and TRBJ2-7, with TRBD1 identical over 10 bases. The sequenced material came from PBMCs or a T cell subset sorted from them (not recorded which). CDR3 protein: CASSSGTGVDEQYF. In nucleotides, the CDR3 is TGTGCCAGCAGCTCCGGGACAGGGGTCGACGAGCAGTACTTC.